Listed here is a single T cell receptor beta chain. Its antigen remains unidentified. Cultured CD4+ T-cell DNA underwent Oncomine TCR Beta short-read sequencing. One entry per CDR3 protein results from TCRdb running MiXCR on the PCR reads. The table includes 14,000 to 15,000 distinct CDR3 sequences, about 73% detected once. These data are taken from a study of vaccination and CD4 T cells after COVID-19. Study details: A positive SARS-CoV-2 nasal swab PCR result was recorded for each convalescent patient; nine were mild and one severe. The study collected post-vaccine samples a median around 77 days after dose two, with a range of 14 to 241. Convalescent patients gave post-COVID blood a median roughly 96 days post-diagnosis, range 35 to 161.

CDR3 length: 12 residues. The ends were cut back, 5 bases at V and 7 bases at J, with 9 bases in the middle. Documented treatment: approximately nine-day PBMC culture with coronavirus spike peptide pools or control peptides (ViraFEST assay). Cultures used 1.5 million to 2.5 million PBMCs per well, 10 IU/ml IL-2 and about 10 ug/ml peptides. J is TRBJ1-5 and V is TRBV12-3 or TRBV12-4, with D unclear. What was sequenced was CD4+ T cells from blood, cultured in vitro. The receptor was derived from a human donor who had recovered from COVID-19. The CDR3 reads CASSRGGQPQHF. Written as DNA, the CDR3 is TGTGCCAGCAGTCGCGGCGGGCAGCCCCAGCATTTT.